A selection of T cell receptor beta chains follows, all from one sample in a study of early T cells in non-severe SARS-CoV-2 infection. TCRdb processed the 5' RACE reads anew with MiXCR; each CDR3 protein has one entry. Of about 86,000 distinct CDR3 sequences in the sample, about an eighth were seen once. What was sequenced was whole blood. Receptor source: an adult who was a healthcare worker with PCR-confirmed SARS-CoV-2 infection or an uninfected control (not recorded which). Each CDR3 is given with its conserved first and last residue. D genes are given only for firm matches. Clone size is shown for a subset of rows, as once, few, many or a class of expanded clone.

TRBJ1-5,.,TRBV6-1,.,TGTGCCAGCAGTGAACACGGGAGCTATCAGCCCCAGCATTTT,CASSEHGSYQPQHF
TRBJ2-1,TRBD2,TRBV27,.,TGTGCCAGCCGTCCGGGACTACTTTACAATGAGCAGTTCTTC,CASRPGLLYNEQFF
TRBJ2-7,TRBD2,TRBV12-3/TRBV12-4,few,TGTGCCAGCAGCTCTAGGAGCGGGGGTTCCTACGAGCAGTACTTC,CASSSRSGGSYEQYF
TRBJ2-5,TRBD1,TRBV7-8,.,TGTGCCAGCAGCTACGACAGGGGACAAGAGACCCAGTACTTC,CASSYDRGQETQYF
TRBJ2-3,.,TRBV20-1,many,TGCAGTGCTAGAGGCTTCCGGGACAATGAATATTTT,CSARGFRDNEYF
TRBJ2-7,TRBD2,TRBV19,.,TGTGCCAGTAGCCTTCCGGGACTAGCGTACGAGCAGTACTTC,CASSLPGLAYEQYF
TRBJ2-3,TRBD1,TRBV19,.,TGTGCCAGTAGTAGGGGACAGGGGGCGTATACAGATACGCAGTATTTT,CASSRGQGAYTDTQYF
TRBJ1-5,.,TRBV28,.,TGTGCCACCACAGGACAATTTAGCAATCAGCCCCAGCATTTT,CATTGQFSNQPQHF
TRBJ2-7,TRBD1,TRBV18,.,TGTGTCAGCTCACCCGAACGGACAGGCGGAGGCCCCTACGAGCAGTACTTC,CVSSPERTGGGPYEQYF
TRBJ2-1,TRBD2,TRBV7-7,few,TGTGCCAGCAGCTTAGCACCCCCCCGGGAGGTGGGTGACAATGAGCAGTTCTTC,CASSLAPPREVGDNEQFF
TRBJ2-1,.,TRBV27,.,TGTGCCAGCAGTTTAAGGAGCGGCTCCTACAATGAGCAGTTCTTC,CASSLRSGSYNEQFF
TRBJ2-2,.,TRBV19,few,TGTGCCAGTAGTATTAACTCGAACACCGGGGAGCTGTTTTTT,CASSINSNTGELFF
TRBJ2-1,.,TRBV4-1,few,TGCGCCAGCAGCCAAGTCGGGAGCTCCTACAATGAGCAGTTCTTC,CASSQVGSSYNEQFF
TRBJ2-1,TRBD2,TRBV5-1,.,TGCGCCAGCAGCTTGGTCCGAGGGGCCACTAGCGGGGAGGGAAATGAGCAGTTCTTC,CASSLVRGATSGEGNEQFF
TRBJ2-7,.,TRBV29-1,.,TGCAGCGCTTACAGCGACGAGCAGTACTTC,CSAYSDEQYF
TRBJ2-7,TRBD1,TRBV20-1,.,TGCAGTGCTAGAGCAGGAACAGGGGGGACCTACGAGCAGTACTTC,CSARAGTGGTYEQYF
TRBJ1-1,.,TRBV29-1,.,TGCAGCGTCGCGAGGAACACTGAAGCTTTCTTT,CSVARNTEAFF
TRBJ2-1,TRBD2,TRBV7-8,.,TGTGCCAGCAGCTTAAGTAGTCTCGGGACTAGCGGGTGGGGATCCTACAATGAGCAGTTCTTC,CASSLSSLGTSGWGSYNEQFF
TRBJ2-2,.,TRBV19,few,TGTGCCAGTAGTATGGGTTCGTACACCGGGGAGCTGTTTTTT,CASSMGSYTGELFF
TRBJ2-1,.,TRBV29-1,.,TGCAGCGTTGAAGAGTACCCAGGTCTCAGCTCCTACAATGAGCAGTTCTTC,CSVEEYPGLSSYNEQFF
TRBJ2-7,TRBD2,TRBV29-1,.,TGCAGCGTTGGGGCTAGCGGAGGATACGAGCAGTACTTC,CSVGASGGYEQYF
TRBJ2-1,.,TRBV29-1,.,TGCAGCGTTGTACTCCCTCGCGGTGAGCAGTTCTTC,CSVVLPRGEQFF
TRBJ2-7,.,TRBV6-2/TRBV6-3,few,TGTGCCAGCAGCGGGATTTCTTCATACGAGCAGTACTTC,CASSGISSYEQYF
TRBJ1-1,.,TRBV6-2/TRBV6-3,many,TGTGCCAGCAGTGCAACCAGGATCACTGAAGCTTTCTTT,CASSATRITEAFF
TRBJ2-7,TRBD2,TRBV6-5,many,TGTGCCAGCAGTCTAGGGACTAGCGAGACCTACGAGCAGTACTTC,CASSLGTSETYEQYF
TRBJ2-3,TRBD2,TRBV20-1,.,TGCAGTGCCTTCCCGGTAATAGCGGGAGGACGGGGAGATACGCAGTATTTT,CSAFPVIAGGRGDTQYF
TRBJ2-3,TRBD1,TRBV7-2,few,TGTGCCAGCAGCCTACAGGGCGGACAGGGGGCGGTAGATACGCAGTATTTT,CASSLQGGQGAVDTQYF
TRBJ2-7,TRBD1,TRBV15,few,TGTGCCACCAGCCTAAAAGGACAGGGGGCTGGGGAGCAGTACTTC,CATSLKGQGAGEQYF
TRBJ2-7,.,TRBV29-1,.,TGCAGCGTTGATATAGGCCAGGGTCTCTACGAGCAGTACTTC,CSVDIGQGLYEQYF
TRBJ2-7,.,TRBV5-1,.,TGCGCCAGCAGCTCCCTAGGGCACGAGCAGTACTTC,CASSSLGHEQYF
TRBJ1-3,.,TRBV28,few,TGTGCCACCATGGGGGCTGGAAACACCATATATTTT,CATMGAGNTIYF
TRBJ2-7,TRBD1,TRBV10-2,few,TGCGCCAGCAGTCACCCGGACAGGGCGCCCTACGAGCAGTACTTC,CASSHPDRAPYEQYF
TRBJ2-5,TRBD1,TRBV28,.,TGTGCCAGCAGTTTATTGAGTAGCAGGGGGATCGAGGGGACCCAGTACTTC,CASSLLSSRGIEGTQYF
TRBJ2-7,.,TRBV29-1,.,TGCAGCGTTACGGCAAAGGGGCTATCCCTTGGGGAGCAGTACTTC,CSVTAKGLSLGEQYF
TRBJ2-3,TRBD1,TRBV11-3,few,TGTGCCAGCAGCTTAGGAGGGGGCCTCACAGATACGCAGTATTTT,CASSLGGGLTDTQYF
TRBJ2-7,TRBD2,TRBV7-9,few,TGTGCCAGCAGCCCCGGGACTAGCGCGACCTACGAGCAGTACTTC,CASSPGTSATYEQYF
TRBJ1-1,.,TRBV29-1,.,TGCAGCACCCGGGGAGGGACGAACACTGAAGCTTTCTTT,CSTRGGTNTEAFF
TRBJ1-1,.,TRBV2,few,TGTGCCAGCAGTGCGGGACGGTGGAACACTGAAGCTTTCTTT,CASSAGRWNTEAFF
TRBJ1-1,.,TRBV20-1,many,TGCAGTGCTAGAGACCCCCTACGGGGCTGGGAGACTGAAGCTTTCTTT,CSARDPLRGWETEAFF
TRBJ1-1,.,TRBV4-1,.,TGCGCCAGCAGCCAAGACACAAACACTGAAGCTTTCTTT,CASSQDTNTEAFF
TRBJ2-7,.,TRBV30,.,TGTGCCTGGACCGCACGATTCGACGAGCAGTACTTC,CAWTARFDEQYF
TRBJ2-7,TRBD2,TRBV7-9,many,TGTGCCAGCAGCCCGGCCGCGGGAGTACTCGAGCAGTACTTC,CASSPAAGVLEQYF
TRBJ2-7,TRBD2,TRBV11-1,.,TGTGCCAGCAGCCCGTCGCTAGCGGGAATTTACGAGCAGTACTTC,CASSPSLAGIYEQYF
TRBJ2-7,TRBD2,TRBV7-3,.,TGTGCCAGCAGCCCGGGGGGTCCGGGCGCGCAGTACTTC,CASSPGGPGAQYF
TRBJ2-1,TRBD2,TRBV2,few,TGTGCCAGCAGTGAATGGACTAGCGGAACGAATGAGCAGTTCTTC,CASSEWTSGTNEQFF
TRBJ1-2,.,TRBV4-1,few,TGCGCCAGCAGCCAAGACGCGAATTATGGCTACACCTTC,CASSQDANYGYTF
TRBJ2-1,TRBD2,TRBV19,few,TGTGCCAGTAGTATGGCCGGAGGACTAGCGGTTGGCTCCTACAATGAGCAGTTCTTC,CASSMAGGLAVGSYNEQFF